The rows below give T cell receptor beta chains drawn from one sample of a study of cytomegalovirus exposure and HLA in healthy donors. Clones were sequenced by immunoSEQ multiplex PCR, and TCRdb holds only the in-frame ones, with some missing. This sample has under 150,000 clones, with around 80% found just once. The sequenced sample was PBMCs. The receptors here all came from a male donor in good health and CMV-seronegative. CDR3s include the opening cysteine and the closing phenylalanine or tryptophan. D genes are given only for firm matches. Only some rows state a clone size, as once, few, many or a class for expanded clones.

>NA|NA|TRBV7-8|TRBJ2-5
CASRLHDSRVLTQYF
TGTGCCAGCAGGCTGCACGACTCGAGGGTTCTGACCCAGTACTTC
>once|NA|TRBV18|TRBJ2-1
CASSRLPEGEGEQFF
TGTGCCAGCTCACGTCTGCCGGAGGGGGAGGGAGAGCAGTTCTTC
>NA|NA|TRBV2|TRBJ1-5
CASLYREGSNQPQHF
TGTGCCAGCCTCTACAGGGAGGGGAGCAATCAGCCCCAGCATTTT
>NA|TRBD2|TRBV6-5|TRBJ2-5
CASSATGGRTQYF
TGTGCCAGCAGCGCAACGGGGGGGCGTACCCAGTACTTC
>NA|NA|TRBV7-6|TRBJ2-1
CASSLGPDNEQFF
TGTGCCAGCAGCTTAGGTCCGGACAATGAGCAGTTCTTC
>NA|NA|TRBV6-1|TRBJ1-2
CASRLGGRGYTF
TGTGCCAGCCGACTCGGGGGGCGTGGCTACACCTTC
>NA|NA|TRBV4-3|TRBJ2-7
CASSQEASYEQYF
TGCGCCAGCAGCCAAGAGGCCTCCTACGAGCAGTACTTC
>many|NA|TRBV4-3|TRBJ2-6
CASSHLTGSGANVLTF
TGCGCCAGCAGCCATCTCACAGGGTCTGGGGCCAACGTCCTGACTTTC
>NA|NA|TRBV9|TRBJ2-7
CASSVRGDLANAYEQYF
TGTGCCAGCAGCGTTAGGGGTGACCTAGCGAACGCCTACGAGCAGTACTTC
>few|NA|TRBV6-5|TRBJ2-1
CASSTRQNNNEQFF
TGTGCCAGCAGTACCCGACAGAACAACAATGAGCAGTTCTTC
>NA|NA|TRBV6-5|TRBJ1-1
CASRARADTEAFF
TGTGCCAGCAGGGCTCGGGCGGACACTGAAGCCTTCTTT
>NA|TRBD2|TRBV15|TRBJ2-4
CATSRGLAGTGAKNIQYF
TGTGCCACCAGCAGAGGACTAGCGGGGACAGGAGCCAAAAACATTCAGTACTTC
>NA|NA|TRBV30|TRBJ1-2
CAWKPGGYGYTF
TGTGCCTGGAAACCGGGAGGCTATGGCTACACCTTC
>few|NA|TRBV5-6|TRBJ2-7
CASSLRGGDEQYF
TGTGCCAGCAGCTTGCGAGGCGGGGACGAGCAGTACTTC
>NA|TRBD1|TRBV27|TRBJ1-2
CASSPRTGVGYTF
TGTGCCAGCAGTCCGCGGACAGGGGTAGGCTACACCTTC
>few|TRBD1|TRBV11-2|TRBJ1-3
CASSLDQGARGNTIYF
TGTGCCAGCAGCTTAGATCAGGGGGCGCGCGGAAACACCATATATTTT
>NA|NA|TRBV7-2|TRBJ2-1
CASSLIGQGAPNEQFF
TGTGCCAGCAGCTTAATTGGGCAGGGCGCACCCAATGAGCAGTTCTTC
>NA|TRBD2|TRBV30|TRBJ2-3
CAWSVMSGGTDTQYF
TGTGCCTGGAGTGTTATGAGCGGGGGCACAGATACGCAGTATTTT
>NA|TRBD1|TRBV6-5|TRBJ1-1
CASIQGWTEAFF
TGTGCCAGCATACAGGGGTGGACTGAAGCTTTCTTT
>NA|TRBD1|TRBV5-1|TRBJ2-7
CASRRDRENEQYF
TGCGCCAGCAGGCGGGACAGGGAAAATGAGCAGTACTTC
>once|NA|TRBV6-5|TRBJ2-1
CASRYGGSYNEQFF
TGTGCCAGCAGGTACGGGGGCTCATACAATGAGCAGTTCTTC
>NA|NA|TRBV28|TRBJ1-1
CASSGGGDWNTEAFF
TGTGCCAGCAGTGGTGGGGGGGATTGGAACACTGAAGCTTTCTTT
>NA|TRBD1|TRBV5-5|TRBJ1-2
CASSLSTGGNYGYTF
TGTGCCAGCAGCTTGAGTACAGGGGGAAACTATGGCTACACCTTC
>NA|NA|TRBV7-2|TRBJ2-2
CASSRLSSGNTGELFF
TGTGCCAGCAGCCGCCTGAGTAGCGGAAACACCGGGGAGCTGTTTTTT
>NA|NA|TRBV27|TRBJ1-1
CASTPVGGVGGTEAFF
TGTGCCAGCACCCCGGTTGGCGGGGTCGGTGGCACTGAAGCTTTCTTT
>few|TRBD1|TRBV5-1|TRBJ1-1
CASSTGTGLNTEAFF
TGCGCCAGCAGCACCGGGACAGGGCTTAACACTGAAGCTTTCTTT
>NA|NA|TRBV13|TRBJ1-6
CASSQGSSYNSPLHF
TGTGCCAGCAGTCAGGGGAGCTCCTATAATTCACCCCTCCACTTT
>NA|NA|TRBV5-1|TRBJ1-1
CASSQSGTLNTEAFF
TGCGCCAGCAGCCAGTCCGGGACTCTGAACACTGAAGCTTTCTTT
>NA|NA|TRBV27|TRBJ1-2
CASREGGSNYGYTF
TGTGCCAGCAGGGAGGGAGGATCCAACTATGGCTACACCTTC
>few|NA|TRBV7-2|TRBJ2-2
CASSSPKNTGELFF
TGTGCCAGCAGCTCCCCTAAGAACACCGGGGAGCTGTTTTTT
>NA|TRBD2|TRBV2|TRBJ2-7
CASRVGGTSYEQYF
TGTGCCAGCAGAGTGGGGGGGACCTCCTACGAGCAGTACTTC
>NA|NA|TRBV15|TRBJ1-5
CATRTGIQPQHF
TGTGCCACCCGAACAGGGATTCAGCCCCAGCATTTT
>once|TRBD1|TRBV19|TRBJ1-3
CASSEDRAGNTIYF
TGTGCCAGTAGCGAGGACAGGGCTGGAAACACCATATATTTT
>few|TRBD2|TRBV7-9|TRBJ2-3
CASSLDGGTDTQYF
TGTGCCAGCAGCTTGGACGGGGGGACAGATACGCAGTATTTT
>once|NA|TRBV30|TRBJ1-2
CAWRERSRPYGYTF
TGTGCCTGGAGAGAACGGAGCCGACCCTATGGCTACACCTTC
>once|TRBD2|TRBV11-2|TRBJ2-5
CASSLDGEGGGRRETQYF
TGTGCCAGCAGCTTAGATGGGGAAGGCGGGGGGCGGCGGGAGACCCAGTACTTC
>few|NA|TRBV18|TRBJ1-3
CASSHGQPGNTIYF
TGTGCCAGCTCCCACGGACAGCCTGGAAACACCATATATTTT
>NA|NA|TRBV7-2|TRBJ1-1
CASRDGLSGVNTEAFF
TGTGCCAGCAGGGACGGGTTGAGCGGGGTGAACACTGAAGCTTTCTTT
>NA|TRBD1|TRBV4-3|TRBJ1-2
CASSQVWGTDYGYTF
TGCGCCAGCAGCCAAGTGTGGGGGACAGACTATGGCTACACCTTC
>NA|NA|TRBV6-1|TRBJ1-2
CASSEVIMAGTTDGYTF
TGTGCCAGCAGTGAAGTAATAATGGCGGGGACCACAGATGGCTACACCTTC
>NA|NA|TRBV7-2|TRBJ1-2
CASSLGGYYGYTF
TGTGCCAGCAGCTTAGGAGGGTACTATGGCTACACCTTC
>NA|TRBD1|TRBV10-3|TRBJ1-1
CAISAGQGAEAFF
TGTGCCATCAGTGCGGGACAGGGGGCTGAAGCTTTCTTT
>NA|NA|TRBV28|TRBJ2-7
CASSPGIPPAYEQYF
TGTGCCAGCAGTCCCGGGATCCCTCCGGCCTACGAGCAGTACTTC
>NA|NA|TRBV30|TRBJ2-4
CAWSSKNIQYF
TGTGCCTGGAGTTCTAAAAACATTCAGTACTTC
>NA|NA|TRBV9|TRBJ1-2
CASSGYRILGYGYTF
TGTGCCAGCAGCGGGTACAGGATCTTGGGCTATGGCTACACCTTC
>NA|NA|TRBV5-1|TRBJ2-5
CASSLNPLAETQYF
TGCGCCAGCAGCTTGAACCCCCTGGCTGAGACCCAGTACTTC
>NA|NA|TRBV5-1|TRBJ2-7
CASSFSGYEQYF
TGCGCCAGCAGCTTTTCGGGCTACGAGCAGTACTTC
>NA|NA|TRBV9|TRBJ2-3
CASSVGDSARGSLQYF
TGTGCCAGCAGCGTAGGTGATTCTGCTAGGGGCTCGTTGCAGTATTTT
>NA|TRBD1|TRBV9|TRBJ1-2
CASSVDDRGVGGYTF
TGTGCCAGCAGCGTAGATGACAGGGGAGTAGGTGGCTACACCTTC
>NA|TRBD1|TRBV7-2|TRBJ2-1
CASSSLGQGYNEQFF
TGTGCCAGCAGCTCTTTGGGACAGGGTTACAATGAGCAGTTCTTC